Each of the 2 T cell receptor beta chains below was sequenced from the same sample in a study of blood T cells in healthy people across ages. A J-beta primer mix and a sample-barcoded 5' primer were used in a second PCR of about 7 to 12 cycles. TCRdb re-analysed the 5' RACE reads in MiXCR, keeping a single row per CDR3 protein. Of some 1.5 million distinct CDR3 sequences in the sample, about 28% were seen once. Sequencing was done on a sample of blood. The receptors shown here come from a woman aged 25 to 39 in good health.

The rearrangement joins TRBV12-3 or TRBV12-4 to TRBJ1-2; D remains ambiguous. The length of the CDR3 is 16 residues. Trimming removed 5 bases at V and 7 bases at J, with 23 bases between. Written as DNA, the CDR3 is TGTGCCAGCAGTCTACTAGACGGGAGAGATACCGCTGGCTACACCTTC. It is translated as CASSLLDGRDTAGYTF.

This clonotype was seen once. A junction end diverges from the germline sequence, so it may reflect a read error. The gene calls are TRBV5-1 and TRBJ1-2, with TRBD1 as a possible D gene (6 bases). Germline V gives CDR1 SGHRS, CDR2 YFSETQ. There are 13 residues in the CDR3. In nucleotides, the CDR3 is TGTGCCAGCAGCTTGCTCGAGGGGGATGGCTACACCTTC. This encodes CASSLLEGDGYTF.